Listed here are 24 T cell receptor beta chains from one sample, sequenced in a study of T cell responses to AZD1222 COVID-19 vaccine (dated by TCRdb to 2020 to 2023). Receptor amplification or capture employed the immunoSEQ multiplex PCR assay. TCRdb took this table from immuneACCESS and kept in-frame rearrangements with V and J called. Such tables lack part of the clones; where checked against another copy, unresolved V genes explain under half of the gap, and the rest is unexplained. The sample table lists roughly 110,000 clones, roughly 88% of them with a count of one. The ten most abundant clones make up 5% to 6% of the sample. Per the publication, the time point label means: baseline before first vaccination. Sequenced here: peripheral blood, sampled on day 0 of AZD1222 vaccination. These receptors originate from an adult in good health.

The rearrangement links TRBV27 to TRBJ1-4; D uncertain. In germline, CDR1 is MNHEY, CDR2 SMNVEV (reference sequence). The CDR3 length is 13 residues. V shed 6 bases and J shed 0 bases, with 5 bases lying between them. DNA for the CDR3: TGTGCCAGCAGCCCTCCAACTAATGAAAAACTGTTTTTT. Translation: CASSPPTNEKLFF.

The chain uses TRBV9 and TRBJ2-3; D ambiguous. V was pared by 4 bases and J by 0 bases, with 12 bases between. CDR3 size: 15 residues. The germline V gene encodes CDR1 SGDLS and CDR2 YYNGEE. CDR3 coding DNA: TGTGCCAGCAGCCCGCCTACACCTAGCACAGATACGCAGTATTTT. It encodes CASSPPTPSTDTQYF.

V usage is TRBV6-2 or TRBV6-3 and J usage is TRBJ2-1; D perhaps matches TRBD1 (5 bases). V was shortened by 5 bases and J by 3 bases, with 8 bases between the two germline ends. This CDR3 spans 13 amino acids. The germline gives CDR1 MNHEY, CDR2 SVGEGT. The CDR3 region has the DNA TGTGCCAGCAGTCCCGACAGCTACAATGAGCAGTTCTTC. Its translation: CASSPDSYNEQFF.

V usage is TRBV7-2 and J usage is TRBJ2-3, with a tentative D call TRBD2 (7 bases). The V end was cut by 5 bases, the J end by 4 bases, with 10 bases between. The length of the CDR3 is 13 residues. Germline loops: CDR1 SGHTA, CDR2 FQGNSA. Here the CDR3 reads CASSRGGSDTQYF. The DNA for the CDR3 is TGTGCCAGCAGCAGGGGGGGTTCAGATACGCAGTATTTT.

The rearrangement links TRBV3-1 (or the pseudogene TRBV3-2) to TRBJ2-4; 8 bases align to TRBD2. With 0 bases clipped from V and 5 bases from J, the junction kept 6 bases outside the gene matches. CDR1 LGHDT and CDR2 YNNKEL come from the germline V gene (reference sequence). This CDR3 is built from 16 residues. The CDR3 DNA sequence: TGTGCCAGCAGCCAAGATCGAACGGGAGGGCAAAACATTCAGTACTTC. It specifies CASSQDRTGGQNIQYF.

This chain uses TRBV18 with TRBJ1-5, with 8 bases aligning to TRBD1. The ends lost 3 bases at V and 1 base at J; junction bases unmatched: 5. The germline gives CDR1 KGHSH, CDR2 LQKENI. The CDR3 length is 16 residues. The CDR3 DNA reads as TGTGCCAGCTCACCTAAGACAGGGGTAAGCAATCAGCCCCAGCATTTT. Protein sequence: CASSPKTGVSNQPQHF.

The V gene is TRBV6-1, the J gene TRBJ2-1; 12 bases match TRBD2. Germline V lookup: CDR1 MNHNS, CDR2 SASEGT. V trimming: 7 bases; J trimming: 8 bases; junction bases outside the gene matches: 3. The CDR3 length is 13 residues. The CDR3 nucleotides read TGTGCCAGCAATCGACTAGCGGGAGATGAGCAGTTCTTC. It specifies CASNRLAGDEQFF.

The V call is TRBV7-6, the J call TRBJ1-4; 9 nucleotides align to TRBD1. J gave up 8 bases and V 6 bases, and 10 bases lay outside the gene matches. Germline CDR1 SGHVS, CDR2 FNYEAQ. CDR3 length: 15 residues. The DNA for the CDR3 is TGTGCCAGCAGTCCAAGGGGACAGGGTTCCGAAAAACTGTTTTTT. Residues: CASSPRGQGSEKLFF.

J is TRBJ2-7 and V is TRBV15, with 8 nucleotides matching TRBD2. Trimming took 0 bases from V and 0 from J; bases not matched to a gene: 4. Per germline, CDR1 LNHNV and CDR2 YYDKDF (reference sequence). This CDR3 is 16 amino acids long. CDR3 nucleotide sequence: TGTGCCACCAGCAGAGATAGCAGCGGGAGCTCCTACGAGCAGTACTTC. The encoded protein is CATSRDSSGSSYEQYF.

The chain links TRBV7-9 to TRBJ1-1; tentatively, D is TRBD1 (5 bases). The CDR3 loop spans 15 amino acids. V lost 2 bases, J lost 0 bases, and 10 bases lay in between. Per the germline V gene, CDR1 is SEHNR and CDR2 is FQNEAQ (reference sequence). The DNA of the CDR3 is TGTGCCAGCAGCTTAATCAGGGCTATGAACACTGAAGCTTTCTTT. Translated, it gives CASSLIRAMNTEAFF.

This clone is a singleton in its sample. The V call is TRBV11-3, the J call TRBJ2-5; D may correspond to TRBD1 or TRBD2 (6 bases each). The CDR3 is 14 amino acids. Between the trimmed V and J ends, which lost 3 bases and 5 bases, there was a span of 13 bases. Germline assignment: CDR1 SGHNT and CDR2 YENEEA. CDR3 DNA sequence: TGTGCCAGCAGCTTTGGGGGCGCGGGGGAGACCCAGTACTTC. Its protein product is CASSFGGAGETQYF. The entire variable domain, with the rest obtained from reference TRBV11-3 and TRBJ2-5, is as follows: EAGVVQSPRYKIIEKKQPVAFWCNPISGHNTLYWYLQNLGQGPELLIRYENEEAVDDSQLPKDRFSAERLKGVDSTLKIQPAELGDSAVYLCASSFGGAGETQYFGPGTRLLVL.

The V and J genes are TRBV18 and TRBJ1-5; no firm D call. CDR1 and CDR2 from the germline V gene are KGHSH and LQKENI. This CDR3 comprises 14 residues. V gave up 5 bases and J gave up 2 bases, with 10 bases separating them. The CDR3 protein is CASSLTSGNQPQHF. The DNA for the CDR3 is TGTGCCAGCTCATTGACATCAGGCAATCAGCCCCAGCATTTT. Using reference TRBV18 and TRBJ1-5 for the parts outside the CDR3, the full variable domain is NAGVMQNPRHLVRRRGQEARLRCSPMKGHSHVYWYRQLPEEGLKFMVYLQKENIIDESGMPKERFSAEFPKEGPSILRIQQVVRGDSAAYFCASSLTSGNQPQHFGDGTRLSIL.

This chain joins TRBV9 and TRBJ2-7; 9 bases are a match to TRBD1. The CDR3 length is 15 residues. Trimming removed 2 bases from V and 5 bases from J; junction bases left unmatched: 8. The germline V gene has CDR1 SGDLS and CDR2 YYNGEE. CDR3 in amino acids: CASSVGGQGAHEQYF. CDR3 coding DNA: TGTGCCAGCAGCGTGGGGGGACAGGGTGCCCACGAGCAGTACTTC. Together with reference TRBV9 and TRBJ2-7, the CDR3 gives the full variable domain: DSGVTQTPKHLITATGQRVTLRCSPRSGDLSVYWYQQSLDQGLQFLIQYYNGEERAKGNILERFSAQQFPDLHSELNLSSLELGDSALYFCASSVGGQGAHEQYFGPGTRLTVT.

In this sample, this clone turned up once. The J gene is TRBJ2-2, the V gene TRBV28, with a weak D call TRBD1 (6 bases). Germline lookup yields CDR1 MDHEN and CDR2 SYDVKM. Trimming removed 10 bases at V and 5 bases at J, with 20 bases between. CDR3 length: 15 amino acids. The CDR3 reads CATRLDSVCTGELFF. The CDR3 coding sequence is TGTGCCACCCGGTTGGACAGTGTTTGTACCGGGGAGCTGTTTTTT. Variable domain in full (rest from reference TRBV28 and TRBJ2-2): DVKVTQSSRYLVKRTGEKVFLECVQDMDHENMFWYRQDPGLGLRLIYFSYDVKMKEKGDIPEGYSVSREKKERFSLILESASTNQTSMYLCATRLDSVCTGELFFGEGSRLTVL.

The rearrangement uses TRBV4-1 and TRBJ2-7, with a weak D call TRBD1 (5 bases). The CDR3 is made up of 15 amino acids. Trimming shortened V by 2 bases and J by 0 bases, and 11 bases separated the two germline ends. Per the germline V gene, CDR1 is MGHRA and CDR2 is YSYEKL. For the CDR3, the DNA is TGCGCCAGCAGCCAACAAGGGGTCGGCTCCTACGAGCAGTACTTC. It translates to CASSQQGVGSYEQYF.

The V and J genes are TRBV4-3 and TRBJ1-4; D unclear. V lost 1 base to trimming and J lost 10 bases, with 19 bases between them. This CDR3 comprises 16 residues. Germline V CDR1 and CDR2: LGHNA, YSLEER. CDR3 residues: CASSQVQGSLWGKLFF. The CDR3 nucleotides are TGCGCCAGCAGCCAAGTCCAAGGTTCCCTATGGGGAAAACTGTTTTTT.

The J gene is TRBJ2-1, the V gene TRBV6-5; D is possibly TRBD1 (6 bases). CDR1 and CDR2 from the germline V gene are MNHEY and SVGAGI. The CDR3 length is 13 residues. V was cut by 8 bases and J by 0 bases, with 8 bases left in between. In DNA form, the CDR3 reads TGTGCCAGCGGGGGCAGCTCCTACAATGAGCAGTTCTTC. It is translated as CASGGSSYNEQFF.

This clone has only one observation. The gene calls are TRBV28 and TRBJ1-1; D gene unclear. In germline, CDR1 is MDHEN, CDR2 SYDVKM. V lost 2 bases, J lost 6 bases, and 13 bases lay in between. This CDR3 is built from 14 residues. CDR3 coding DNA: TGTGCCAGCAGTTTAGAACAACGGTGGCCTGAAGCTTTCTTT. Protein sequence: CASSLEQRWPEAFF.

V and J are TRBV7-2 and TRBJ2-3; 13 nucleotides line up with TRBD2. The germline CDR1 and CDR2 sequences are SGHTA and FQGNSA. The V gene end was trimmed by 4 bases and the J gene end by 5 bases; junction bases not matched to a gene: 6. The CDR3 runs 16 residues. The CDR3 protein is CASSSTRTSGRDTQYF. The DNA of the CDR3 is TGTGCCAGCAGCTCTACCAGGACTAGCGGGAGAGATACGCAGTATTTT.

V and J are TRBV7-9 and TRBJ2-7, with 13 bases aligning to TRBD2. Germline-derived CDR1 and CDR2 are SEHNR and FQNEAQ (reference sequence). The CDR3 is made up of 15 amino acids. The ends lost 5 bases at V and 3 bases at J; junction bases unmatched: 4. CDR3 coding DNA: TGTGCCAGCAGCCGTGGACTAGCGGGAGACTACGAGCAGTACTTC. Amino acids: CASSRGLAGDYEQYF. The whole variable domain, remainder taken from reference TRBV7-9 and TRBJ2-7, is DTGVSQNPRHKITKRGQNVTFRCDPISEHNRLYWYRQTLGQGPEFLTYFQNEAQLEKSRLLSDRFSAERPKGSFSTLEIQRTEQGDSAMYLCASSRGLAGDYEQYFGPGTRLTVT.

This sequence joins TRBV18 and TRBJ1-4; 10 bases align to TRBD1. This CDR3 spans 19 amino acids. Per germline, CDR1 KGHSH and CDR2 LQKENI. V trimming: 3 bases; J trimming: 0 bases; junction bases outside the gene matches: 10. CDR3 residues: CASSPRDRGVGATNEKLFF. The CDR3 DNA sequence: TGTGCCAGCTCACCCCGGGACAGGGGAGTAGGGGCAACTAATGAAAAACTGTTTTTT. Full variable domain (rest looked up from reference TRBV18 and TRBJ1-4): NAGVMQNPRHLVRRRGQEARLRCSPMKGHSHVYWYRQLPEEGLKFMVYLQKENIIDESGMPKERFSAEFPKEGPSILRIQQVVRGDSAAYFCASSPRDRGVGATNEKLFFGSGTQLSVL.

This chain connects TRBV3-1 (or the pseudogene TRBV3-2) to TRBJ2-2; TRBD2 might be the D (6 bases). This CDR3 has 16 residues. The ends were cut back, 0 bases at V and 5 bases at J, with 13 bases in the middle. Germline values: CDR1 LGHDT, CDR2 YNNKEL (reference sequence). The CDR3 protein is CASSQDPGSGTGELFF. The CDR3 DNA sequence: TGTGCCAGCAGCCAAGATCCCGGGAGTGGGACCGGGGAGCTGTTTTTT.

The CDR3 region is CASSLRTGRNYEQYF. CDR3 coding DNA: TGTGCCAGCAGCCTCCGGACAGGCAGAAACTACGAGCAGTACTTC. The chain employs TRBV6-5 and TRBJ2-7; 7 bases line up with TRBD1. The CDR3 runs to 15 residues. Germline V gene sequence: CDR1 MNHEY, CDR2 SVGAGI. Germline trimming cut 6 bases from V and 3 bases from J; bases unmatched to any gene: 11.

The chain has TRBV4-1 and TRBJ1-1; TRBD1 might be the D (6 bases). In germline, CDR1 is MGHRA, CDR2 YSYEKL. The CDR3 contains 16 residues. Deletions cut 1 base from V and 5 bases from J, with 17 bases between. The CDR3 sequence: CASSQARGRGNTEAFF. CDR3 DNA: TGCGCCAGCAGCCAAGCTAGGGGCAGGGGTAATACTGAAGCTTTCTTT.